The 14 T cell receptor beta chains presented below share a single source sample, sequenced in a study of blood T cell repertoires in COVID-19. Sequenced by immunoSEQ multiplex PCR; TCRdb stores in-frame clones only, minus some. Among 300,000 to 350,000 clones, over 80% were seen once, and the ten largest hold more than 5%. Sequenced input: peripheral blood. These receptors came from a woman aged 50 to 65 with COVID-19, enrolled during active disease.

This chain joins TRBV19 and TRBJ2-1, with D possibly TRBD2 on 5 matching bases. V gave up 2 bases and J gave up 0 bases, with 11 bases separating them. Germline V lookup: CDR1 LNHDA, CDR2 SQIVND (reference sequence). The CDR3 runs to 16 residues. DNA for the CDR3: TGTGCCAGTAGTATATGGAGCGGTCCCTCCTACAATGAGCAGTTCTTC. This encodes CASSIWSGPSYNEQFF.

This rearrangement joins TRBV19 to TRBJ1-5, with 11 bases fitting TRBD1. Germline V gene sequence: CDR1 LNHDA, CDR2 SQIVND (reference sequence). Trimming removed 5 bases from V and 7 bases from J; junction bases left unmatched: 10. There are 16 residues in the CDR3. The CDR3 DNA reads TGTGCCAGTAGTGTGTCCGGGACAGGGGGAGGACAGCCCCAGCATTTT. Residues: CASSVSGTGGGQPQHF.

V and J are TRBV7-9 and TRBJ1-5; D ambiguous. The CDR3 contains 14 residues. Germline lookup yields CDR1 SEHNR and CDR2 FQNEAQ (reference sequence). Trimming left V 3 bases short and J 3 bases short, with 9 bases between. The CDR3 DNA follows: TGTGCCAGCAGCTTGTCGGGAAACAATCAGCCCCAGCATTTT. Its translation is CASSLSGNNQPQHF.

V is TRBV28 and J is TRBJ1-5; a possible D gene is TRBD1 (5 bases). There are 14 residues in the CDR3. The ends were cut back, 5 bases at V and 7 bases at J, with 15 bases in the middle. Germline V gives CDR1 MDHEN, CDR2 SYDVKM. The CDR3 DNA follows: TGTGCCAGCAGTCTACATGCGGGGGTACAGCCCCAGCATTTT. Its translation is CASSLHAGVQPQHF.

The chain is built from TRBV6-1 and TRBJ1-2, with D possibly TRBD1 on 6 matching bases. The V end was cut by 0 bases, the J end by 4 bases, with 12 bases between. CDR3 size: 15 residues. Per the germline V gene, CDR1 is MNHNS and CDR2 is SASEGT. The CDR3 protein is CASSEARGQTYGYTF. The CDR3 DNA reads TGTGCCAGCAGTGAAGCGCGTGGACAGACCTATGGCTACACCTTC.

The chain is built from TRBV5-1 and TRBJ2-1, with 8 bases matching TRBD1. Germline CDR1 reads SGHRS; CDR2 reads YFSETQ. The CDR3 sequence is 12 residues long. With V trimmed by 4 bases and J by 8 bases, 2 bases remained unmatched. The CDR3 region has the DNA TGCGCCAGCAGCGCGACAGGGGATGAGCAGTTCTTC. Translating gives CASSATGDEQFF.

V usage is TRBV19 and J usage is TRBJ2-2; 7 bases agree with TRBD1. V shed 3 bases and J 4 bases; nucleotides not matched to a gene: 5. The CDR3 has 15 amino acids. The germline gives CDR1 LNHDA, CDR2 SQIVND (reference sequence). CDR3 loop: CASSIVGTATGELFF. The CDR3 nucleotides are TGTGCCAGTAGTATCGTAGGGACAGCCACCGGGGAGCTGTTTTTT.

The DNA of the CDR3 is TGTGCCAGCAGCAACGCCGACGGAGGCTCGAACACTGAAGCTTTCTTT. Its protein product is CASSNADGGSNTEAFF. This chain joins TRBV6-6 and TRBJ1-1; unclear D gene. The V and J ends lost 6 bases and 1 base respectively, with 18 bases between them. The V gene's germline CDR1 is MNHNY and CDR2 SVGAGI (reference sequence). CDR3 length: 16 amino acids.

The J gene is TRBJ2-1, the V gene TRBV5-5, with 11 bases that match TRBD2. The germline V gene has CDR1 SGHKS and CDR2 YYEKEE (reference sequence). With V trimmed by 0 bases and J by 2 bases, 1 base remained unmatched. CDR3 length: 16 amino acids. CDR3 region: CASSLGLAGTYNEQFF. CDR3 nucleotides: TGTGCCAGCAGCTTGGGACTAGCGGGGACCTACAATGAGCAGTTCTTC.

This chain uses TRBV28 with TRBJ2-2; TRBD2 aligns across 7 bases. The CDR3 consists of 14 residues. Germline V CDR1 and CDR2: MDHEN, SYDVKM. Trimming cost V 1 base and J 7 bases; bases outside gene matches: 3. As DNA, the CDR3 is TGTGCCAGCAGTTTATATCCGGGGGGCGGGGAGCTGTTTTTT. Amino acids: CASSLYPGGGELFF.

J is TRBJ1-2 and V is TRBV14; tentatively, D is TRBD1 (5 bases). Trimming took off 4 bases at V and 4 bases at J, with 13 bases between the two ends. The CDR3 consists of 14 residues. CDR1 and CDR2 from the germline V gene are SGHDN and FVKESK. CDR3 in amino acids: CASSPDQGLYGYTF. The CDR3 DNA reads TGTGCCAGCAGCCCAGACCAGGGCCTCTATGGCTACACCTTC.

The chain combines TRBV12-3 or TRBV12-4 with TRBJ1-1; D might be TRBD1 (5 bases). Trimming cost V 11 bases and J 5 bases, with 18 bases left between them. The CDR3 has 13 amino acids. The CDR3 nucleotides read TGTGCCTGTCAATGGGGGGTGGGGACTGAAGCTTTCTTT. It encodes CACQWGVGTEAFF.

This clone was counted a single time. The chain has TRBV9 and TRBJ1-3; 10 bases match TRBD1. The CDR3 is 15 residues long. Trimming cost V 3 bases and J 4 bases; bases outside gene matches: 4. Germline assignment: CDR1 SGDLS and CDR2 YYNGEE. The DNA for the CDR3 is TGTGCCAGCAGCGAATGGACAGGGGGAGGAAACACCATATATTTT. This encodes CASSEWTGGGNTIYF.

This chain connects TRBV4-3 to TRBJ1-2; D uncertain. Germline V gene sequence: CDR1 LGHNA, CDR2 YSLEER. V lost 3 bases and J lost 3, with 20 bases in between. The CDR3 covers 17 residues. For the CDR3, the DNA is TGCGCCAGCAGCCACGCCGAAACCGGAGGAACTCACTATGGCTACACCTTC. Translating gives CASSHAETGGTHYGYTF.